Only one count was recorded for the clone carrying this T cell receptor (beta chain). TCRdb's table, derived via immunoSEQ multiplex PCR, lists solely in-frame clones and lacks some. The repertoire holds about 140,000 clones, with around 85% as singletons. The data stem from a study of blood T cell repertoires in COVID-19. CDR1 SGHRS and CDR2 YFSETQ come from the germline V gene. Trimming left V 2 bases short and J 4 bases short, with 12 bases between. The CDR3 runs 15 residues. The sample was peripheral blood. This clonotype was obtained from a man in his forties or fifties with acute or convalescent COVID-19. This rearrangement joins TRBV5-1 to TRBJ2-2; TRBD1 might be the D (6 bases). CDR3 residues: CASSLRQDFTGELFF. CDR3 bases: TGCGCCAGCAGCTTACGACAGGATTTCACCGGGGAGCTGTTTTTT.